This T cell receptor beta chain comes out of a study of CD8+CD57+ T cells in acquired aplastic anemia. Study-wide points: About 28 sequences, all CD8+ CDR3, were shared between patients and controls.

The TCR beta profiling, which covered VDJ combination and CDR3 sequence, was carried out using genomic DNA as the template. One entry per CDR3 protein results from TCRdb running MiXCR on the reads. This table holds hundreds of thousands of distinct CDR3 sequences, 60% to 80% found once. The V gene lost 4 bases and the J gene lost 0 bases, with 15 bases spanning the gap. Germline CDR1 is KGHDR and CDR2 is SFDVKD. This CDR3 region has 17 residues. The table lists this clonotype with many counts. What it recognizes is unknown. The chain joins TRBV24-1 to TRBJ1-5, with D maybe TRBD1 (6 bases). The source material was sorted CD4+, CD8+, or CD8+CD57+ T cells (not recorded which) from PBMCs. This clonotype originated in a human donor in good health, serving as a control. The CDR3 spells CATSERATGHSNQPQHF. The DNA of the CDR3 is TGTGCCACCAGTGAACGCGCTACAGGGCATAGCAATCAGCCCCAGCATTTT.